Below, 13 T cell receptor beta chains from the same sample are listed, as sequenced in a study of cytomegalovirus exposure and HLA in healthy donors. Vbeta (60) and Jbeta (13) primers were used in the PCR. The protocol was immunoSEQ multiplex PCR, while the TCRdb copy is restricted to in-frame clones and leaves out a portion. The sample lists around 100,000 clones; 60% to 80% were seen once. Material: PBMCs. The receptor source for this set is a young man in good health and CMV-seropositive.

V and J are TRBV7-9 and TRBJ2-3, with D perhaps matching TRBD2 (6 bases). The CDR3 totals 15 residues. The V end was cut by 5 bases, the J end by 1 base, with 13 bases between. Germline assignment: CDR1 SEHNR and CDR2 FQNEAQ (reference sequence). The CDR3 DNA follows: TGTGCCAGCAGCGTAGTGCGGGGCCGCACAGATACGCAGTATTTT. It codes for CASSVVRGRTDTQYF.

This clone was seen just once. In nucleotides, the CDR3 is TGTGCCAGCAGTTACCAACAGGGATTTAACTATGGCTACACCTTC. It specifies CASSYQQGFNYGYTF. The V gene is TRBV7-9, the J gene TRBJ1-2; a weak D match, TRBD1 (6 bases). The CDR3 is made up of 15 amino acids. The germline V and J ends were trimmed by 6 bases and 1 base, with 15 bases remaining between them. Per germline, CDR1 SEHNR and CDR2 FQNEAQ (reference sequence). Drawing the rest from reference TRBV7-9 and TRBJ1-2, the complete variable domain is DTGVSQNPRHKITKRGQNVTFRCDPISEHNRLYWYRQTLGQGPEFLTYFQNEAQLEKSRLLSDRFSAERPKGSFSTLEIQRTEQGDSAMYLCASSYQQGFNYGYTFGSGTRLTVV.

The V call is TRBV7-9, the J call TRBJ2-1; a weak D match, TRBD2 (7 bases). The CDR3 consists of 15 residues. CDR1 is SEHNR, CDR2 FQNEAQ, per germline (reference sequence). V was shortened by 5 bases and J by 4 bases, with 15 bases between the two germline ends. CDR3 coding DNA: TGTGCCAGCAGCGGACTGGGGGGGCCTTACAATGAGCAGTTCTTC. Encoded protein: CASSGLGGPYNEQFF.

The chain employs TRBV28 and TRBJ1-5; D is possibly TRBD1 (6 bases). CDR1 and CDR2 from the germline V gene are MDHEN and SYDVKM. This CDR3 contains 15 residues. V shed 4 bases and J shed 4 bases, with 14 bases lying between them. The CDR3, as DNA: TGTGCCAGCAGTTCACAGGGAGTAGGGAATCAGCCCCAGCATTTT. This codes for CASSSQGVGNQPQHF. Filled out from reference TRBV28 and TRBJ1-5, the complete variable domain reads DVKVTQSSRYLVKRTGEKVFLECVQDMDHENMFWYRQDPGLGLRLIYFSYDVKMKEKGDIPEGYSVSREKKERFSLILESASTNQTSMYLCASSSQGVGNQPQHFGDGTRLSIL.

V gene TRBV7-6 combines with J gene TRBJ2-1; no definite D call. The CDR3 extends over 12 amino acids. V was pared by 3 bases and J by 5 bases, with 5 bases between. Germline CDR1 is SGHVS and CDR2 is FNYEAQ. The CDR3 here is CASSFFDNEQFF. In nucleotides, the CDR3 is TGTGCCAGCAGCTTTTTCGACAATGAGCAGTTCTTC.

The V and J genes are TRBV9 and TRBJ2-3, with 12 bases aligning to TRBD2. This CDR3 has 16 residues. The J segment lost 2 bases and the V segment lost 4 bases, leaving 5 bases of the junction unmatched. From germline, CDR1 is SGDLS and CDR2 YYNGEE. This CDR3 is CASSKGLAGNTDTQYF. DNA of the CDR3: TGTGCCAGCAGCAAAGGACTAGCGGGGAACACAGATACGCAGTATTTT.

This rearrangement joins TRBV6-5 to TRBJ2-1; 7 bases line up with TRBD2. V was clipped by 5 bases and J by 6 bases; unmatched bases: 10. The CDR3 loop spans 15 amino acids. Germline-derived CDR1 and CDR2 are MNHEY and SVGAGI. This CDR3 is CASSRGVVVGNEQFF. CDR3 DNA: TGTGCCAGCAGTCGGGGGGTGGTGGTTGGCAATGAGCAGTTCTTC.

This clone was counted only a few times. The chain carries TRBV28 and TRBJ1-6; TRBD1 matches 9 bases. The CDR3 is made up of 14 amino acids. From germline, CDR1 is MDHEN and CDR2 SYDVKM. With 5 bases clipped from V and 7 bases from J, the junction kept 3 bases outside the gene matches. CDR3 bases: TGTGCCAGCAGTAGAACAGGGGGCAATTCACCCCTCCACTTT. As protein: CASSRTGGNSPLHF.

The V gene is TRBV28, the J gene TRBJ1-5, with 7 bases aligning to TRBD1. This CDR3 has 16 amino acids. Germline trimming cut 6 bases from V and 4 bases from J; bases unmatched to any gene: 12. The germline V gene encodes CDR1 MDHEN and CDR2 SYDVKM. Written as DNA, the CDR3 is TGTGCCAGCAGCCACGGGGGACAGATCAAGAATCAGCCCCAGCATTTT. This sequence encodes CASSHGGQIKNQPQHF.

CDR3 in amino acids: CASSSHRDLTF. The CDR3 DNA is TGTGCCAGCAGCTCTCACCGGGATCTCACCTTC. The chain employs TRBV7-9 and TRBJ1-2; D is unclear. CDR1 and CDR2 (germline): SEHNR, FQNEAQ (reference sequence). Trimming took 4 bases from V and 13 from J, leaving 13 bases between them. This CDR3 region has 11 residues.

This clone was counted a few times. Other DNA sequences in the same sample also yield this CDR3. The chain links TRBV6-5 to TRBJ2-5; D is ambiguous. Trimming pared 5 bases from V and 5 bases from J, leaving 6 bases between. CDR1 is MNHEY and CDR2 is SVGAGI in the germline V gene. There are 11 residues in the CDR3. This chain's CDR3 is CASSPEETQYF. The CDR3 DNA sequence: TGTGCCAGCAGTCCCGAGGAGACCCAGTACTTC.

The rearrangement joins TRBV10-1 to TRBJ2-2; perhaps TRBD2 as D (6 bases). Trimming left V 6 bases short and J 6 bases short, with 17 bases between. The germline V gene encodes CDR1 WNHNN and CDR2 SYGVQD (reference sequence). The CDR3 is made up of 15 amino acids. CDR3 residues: CASRKESGDSGELFF. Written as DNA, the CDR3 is TGCGCCAGCAGGAAAGAGTCGGGGGACTCCGGGGAGCTGTTTTTT.

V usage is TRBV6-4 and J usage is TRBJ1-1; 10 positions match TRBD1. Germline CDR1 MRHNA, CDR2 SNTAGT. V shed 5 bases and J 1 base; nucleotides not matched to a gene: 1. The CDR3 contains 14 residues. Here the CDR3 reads CASSRDRGNTEAFF. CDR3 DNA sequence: TGTGCCAGCAGTCGGGACAGGGGGAACACTGAAGCTTTCTTT.